The rows below give T cell receptor beta chains drawn from one sample of a study of blood T cell repertoires in COVID-19. Profiling relied on immunoSEQ multiplex PCR, and the TCRdb table lists in-frame clones only, not all of them. The table has under 200,000 clones, 70% to 90% seen once. The sample taken for sequencing was peripheral blood. These receptors all stem from a man aged 70 or older with active or convalescent COVID-19. Both conserved end residues are part of each CDR3. Each record gives: V gene, D gene, clone size, J gene, CDR3 protein, CDR3 DNA. The D gene is left open where the match is weak. Clone size is shown for a subset of rows, as once, few, many or a class of expanded clone.

v_gene: TRBV28; d_gene: TRBD1; abundance: -; j_gene: TRBJ2-7; CDR3aa: CAIDSMTGNYEQYF; CDR3nt: TGTGCCATCGACTCAATGACAGGGAACTACGAGCAGTACTTC
v_gene: TRBV19; d_gene: TRBD1; abundance: few; j_gene: TRBJ2-5; CDR3aa: CASSSRGETQYF; CDR3nt: TGTGCCAGTAGCAGCAGGGGGGAGACCCAGTACTTC
v_gene: TRBV10-3; d_gene: TRBD2; abundance: once; j_gene: TRBJ2-2; CDR3aa: CAISRVAGVSTGELFF; CDR3nt: TGTGCCATCAGTCGGGTAGCGGGAGTCTCCACCGGGGAGCTGTTTTTT
v_gene: TRBV25-1; d_gene: -; abundance: -; j_gene: TRBJ2-7; CDR3aa: CASSENHVSSYEQYF; CDR3nt: TGTGCCAGCAGTGAAAACCATGTGAGCTCCTACGAGCAGTACTTC
v_gene: TRBV5-1; d_gene: -; abundance: -; j_gene: TRBJ2-3; CDR3aa: CASSLGDPGQDTQYF; CDR3nt: TGCGCCAGCAGCTTGGGGGATCCAGGGCAAGATACGCAGTATTTT
v_gene: TRBV12-3/TRBV12-4; d_gene: -; abundance: -; j_gene: TRBJ2-7; CDR3aa: CASRQETSYEQYF; CDR3nt: TGTGCCAGTAGACAGGAAACCTCCTACGAGCAGTACTTC
v_gene: TRBV18; d_gene: -; abundance: -; j_gene: TRBJ1-3; CDR3aa: CASSTARGLGNTIYF; CDR3nt: TGTGCCAGCTCAACGGCTAGGGGCCTAGGAAACACCATATATTTT
v_gene: TRBV10-1; d_gene: -; abundance: -; j_gene: TRBJ2-3; CDR3aa: CASSEYSVPDTQYF; CDR3nt: TGCGCCAGCAGTGAATATAGCGTTCCAGATACGCAGTATTTT
v_gene: TRBV19; d_gene: -; abundance: once; j_gene: TRBJ2-3; CDR3aa: CASSTDPPTDTQYF; CDR3nt: TGTGCCAGTAGTACAGACCCTCCCACAGATACGCAGTATTTT
v_gene: TRBV9; d_gene: TRBD1; abundance: once; j_gene: TRBJ1-4; CDR3aa: CASSVGTGEGEKLFF; CDR3nt: TGTGCCAGCAGCGTAGGGACAGGGGAGGGGGAAAAACTGTTTTTT
v_gene: TRBV12-2; d_gene: -; abundance: -; j_gene: TRBJ2-7; CDR3aa: CASRFRGPWAYEQYF; CDR3nt: TGTGCAAGTCGCTTTAGGGGCCCTTGGGCCTACGAGCAGTACTTC
v_gene: TRBV6-5; d_gene: -; abundance: -; j_gene: TRBJ1-2; CDR3aa: CATSGGRQRDGYTF; CDR3nt: TGTGCCACCTCCGGGGGACGGCAAAGAGATGGCTACACCTTC